Below are 18 T cell receptor beta chains sequenced from a single sample in a study of T-cell memory formation after mild COVID-19. TCRdb independently ran MiXCR on the 5' RACE reads; one entry per CDR3 protein. The sample records about 140,000 distinct CDR3 sequences, 14% being singletons. The specimen sequenced was PBMCs or a T cell subset sorted from them (not recorded which). Receptors were obtained from an adult woman who had mild COVID-19 (a few samples of this study predate the infection). Cell type and time point are not known.

In this sample, this clonotype turned up once. The chain combines TRBV10-3 with TRBJ2-3; unclear D gene. Germline values: CDR1 ENHRY, CDR2 SYGVKD. The CDR3 loop spans 14 amino acids. The V end was cut by 5 bases, the J end by 6 bases, with 15 bases between. CDR3: CAISNLEGIDTQYF. CDR3 coding DNA: TGTGCCATCAGTAACCTTGAAGGGATTGATACGCAGTATTTT.

The chain joins TRBV20-1 to TRBJ2-1; D is perhaps TRBD2 (6 bases). V gave up 0 bases and J gave up 0 bases, with 12 bases separating them. In germline, CDR1 is DFQATT, CDR2 SNEGSKA (reference sequence). There are 16 residues in the CDR3. Here the CDR3 DNA reads TGCAGTGCTAGAGATCTAGCGAGAAGCTCCTACAATGAGCAGTTCTTC. Encoded protein: CSARDLARSSYNEQFF.

V gene TRBV12-3 or TRBV12-4 combines with J gene TRBJ1-6; 8 nucleotides align to TRBD1. This CDR3 is 15 amino acids long. Trimming removed 1 base from V and 11 bases from J; junction bases left unmatched: 7. CDR3 nucleotides: TGTGCCAGCAGTTTAGGTCAGGGGGCAGGTCCACCCCTCCACTTT. Amino acid sequence: CASSLGQGAGPPLHF.

A few counts support this clonotype. The J gene is TRBJ2-1, the V gene TRBV7-9, with D possibly TRBD2 on 5 matching bases. With 8 bases removed from V and 4 bases from J, the gap between germline ends came to 9 bases. The germline gives CDR1 SEHNR, CDR2 FQNEAQ (reference sequence). CDR3 length: 12 amino acids. The CDR3 bases are TGTGCCAGCCGGGGATTATACAATGAGCAGTTCTTC. This translates into CASRGLYNEQFF.

This rearrangement joins TRBV2 to TRBJ1-5, with unresolved D. V gave up 4 bases and J gave up 5 bases, with 9 bases separating them. The CDR3 sequence is 13 residues long. CDR1 and CDR2 (germline): SNHLY, FYNNEI. CDR3 sequence (DNA): TGTGCCAGCAGTGGGACGGATTATCAGCCCCAGCATTTT. Amino acids: CASSGTDYQPQHF.

In its sample, this clonotype was seen a few times. DNA for the CDR3: TGTGCCAGCAGCGTAGGGGGGAACGATGAGCAGTTCTTC. This translates into CASSVGGNDEQFF. The J gene is TRBJ2-1, the V gene TRBV9; D assignment may be TRBD1 or TRBD2 (5 bases each). Germline values: CDR1 SGDLS, CDR2 YYNGEE. The V end lost 0 bases, the J end lost 8 bases, and 9 bases lay between the germline ends. The CDR3 extends over 13 amino acids. Full variable domain (remainder filled in from reference TRBV9 and TRBJ2-1): DSGVTQTPKHLITATGQRVTLRCSPRSGDLSVYWYQQSLDQGLQFLIQYYNGEERAKGNILERFSAQQFPDLHSELNLSSLELGDSALYFCASSVGGNDEQFFGPGTRLTVL.

V usage is TRBV7-9 and J usage is TRBJ1-3, with unresolved D. Germline CDR1 is SEHNR and CDR2 is FQNEAQ (reference sequence). Trimming took off 8 bases at V and 1 base at J, with 9 bases between the two ends. The CDR3 is 13 amino acids. CDR3 nucleotides: TGTGCCAGCTTAGCACCTTCTGGAAACACCATATATTTT. It translates to CASLAPSGNTIYF.

This clonotype was counted many times. This chain joins TRBV23-1 and TRBJ2-7, with 7 bases identical to TRBD1. TRBV23-1 is classed as an ORF, of uncertain function. The trim removed 6 bases at V and 2 bases at J, leaving 10 bases unmatched. This CDR3 spans 15 amino acids. CDR3 DNA sequence: TGCGCCAGCAGCATTCCGGGACAGAGAACCTACGAGCAGTACTTC. Protein product: CASSIPGQRTYEQYF.

This clonotype was counted between two and nine times. The chain employs TRBV30 and TRBJ1-1, with D maybe TRBD1 (5 bases). With 5 bases removed from V and 5 bases from J, the gap between germline ends came to 12 bases. Germline V gene sequence: CDR1 GTSNPN, CDR2 SVGIG (reference sequence). CDR3 length: 12 residues. CDR3 in amino acids: CAWGAGWTEAFF. CDR3 DNA: TGTGCCTGGGGGGCAGGTTGGACTGAAGCTTTCTTT.

There are many counts of this clonotype. The V call is TRBV12-3 or TRBV12-4, the J call TRBJ2-1; D gene uncertain. V lost 1 base, J lost 4 bases, and 8 bases lay in between. The CDR3 consists of 14 residues. The CDR3 here is CASSLGGAYNEQFF. CDR3 coding DNA: TGTGCCAGCAGTTTAGGGGGTGCTTACAATGAGCAGTTCTTC.

This chain links TRBV10-3 with TRBJ1-2; D unresolved. CDR1 and CDR2 (germline): ENHRY, SYGVKD. V was clipped by 0 bases and J by 2 bases, with 19 bases between them. The CDR3 totals 18 residues. The CDR3 DNA sequence: TGTGCCATCAGTGAGTCGACTGTGATGGGAATGGGGAACTATGGCTACACCTTC. Protein: CAISESTVMGMGNYGYTF.

The chain is built from TRBV6-5 and TRBJ1-1; D perhaps matches TRBD1 (6 bases). This CDR3 region has 14 residues. Trimming stripped 8 bases from V and 1 base from J, with 14 bases between. Germline V gene lookup returns CDR1 MNHEY and CDR2 SVGAGI. CDR3 sequence reads: CASSHAGANTEAFF. The DNA for the CDR3 is TGTGCCAGCTCCCACGCGGGGGCGAACACTGAAGCTTTCTTT.

This clonotype was seen a handful of times. V is TRBV6-6 and J is TRBJ1-1; unclear D gene. Per germline, CDR1 MNHNY and CDR2 SVGAGI (reference sequence). V lost 2 bases to trimming and J lost 2 bases, with 15 bases between them. CDR3 length: 16 residues. CDR3 sequence: CASSYGYRAVNTEAFF. The CDR3 bases are TGTGCCAGCAGTTACGGGTATCGGGCCGTCAACACTGAAGCTTTCTTT.

V is TRBV29-1 and J is TRBJ2-3; possibly TRBD2 for D (6 bases). With 0 bases removed from V and 2 bases from J, the gap between germline ends came to 15 bases. Germline CDR1 is SQVTM and CDR2 is ANQGSEA. The CDR3 runs to 16 residues. The CDR3 DNA sequence: TGCAGCGTTGAAGAGGGTAGCGCGGGATACACAGATACGCAGTATTTT. Its protein product is CSVEEGSAGYTDTQYF.

This clonotype was detected ten times or more. The chain couples TRBV7-6 to TRBJ1-5; 10 positions match TRBD1. The germline gives CDR1 SGHVS, CDR2 FNYEAQ. This CDR3 comprises 15 residues. Trimming at V came to 4 bases and at J to 6 bases, leaving 6 bases not matched to a gene. This CDR3 is CASSSDRGGGQPQHF. CDR3 bases: TGTGCCAGCAGCTCGGACAGGGGGGGTGGTCAGCCCCAGCATTTT.

This clonotype was detected only a few times. The chain uses TRBV27 and TRBJ1-4; 7 nucleotides align to TRBD1. CDR1 MNHEY and CDR2 SMNVEV come from the germline V gene (reference sequence). The J segment lost 4 bases and the V segment lost 4 bases, leaving 6 bases of the junction unmatched. This CDR3 has 15 amino acids. CDR3 DNA: TGTGCCAGCAGTTCAACAGGGGCATTTAATGAAAAACTGTTTTTT. Its protein is CASSSTGAFNEKLFF.

The genes are TRBV10-3 and TRBJ2-3, with TRBD2 matching over 9 bases. V lost 5 bases to trimming and J lost 4 bases; unmatched junction nucleotides: 7. CDR1 is ENHRY and CDR2 is SYGVKD in the germline V gene. This CDR3 spans 15 amino acids. CDR3 sequence reads: CAISPGTSRADTQYF. For the CDR3, the DNA is TGTGCCATCAGTCCAGGGACTAGCAGGGCAGATACGCAGTATTTT.

V and J are TRBV4-1 and TRBJ1-1, with D possibly TRBD1 on 5 matching bases. The length of the CDR3 is 14 residues. Germline V gene lookup returns CDR1 MGHRA and CDR2 YSYEKL. V lost 3 bases to trimming and J lost 0 bases, with 8 bases between them. In DNA form, the CDR3 reads TGCGCCAGCAGCCAGGGACTGATGAACACTGAAGCTTTCTTT. Protein sequence: CASSQGLMNTEAFF.